Following are 12 T cell receptor beta chains from one sample sequenced in a study of blood T cell repertoires in COVID-19 (dated by TCRdb to 2018 to 2020). The library was generated by the immunoSEQ multiplex PCR assay. TCRdb mirrors the immuneACCESS table, restricted to in-frame sequences. Some clones are absent from its copies; in checked studies, under half trace to an unresolved V gene, and the reason for the others is unknown. The sample has under 100,000 clones on record, over 70% of them singletons. The ten biggest clones cover 20% to 25% of the sample. Specimen: peripheral blood. The receptors were gathered from an elderly man with active or convalescent COVID-19.

This clone has just a few counts. This sequence joins TRBV3-1 (or the pseudogene TRBV3-2) and TRBJ1-3; D gene ambiguous. This CDR3 is 15 amino acids long. Germline lookup yields CDR1 LGHDT and CDR2 YNNKEL (reference sequence). V lost 0 bases and J 2 bases, leaving 8 bases between the germline ends. As DNA, the CDR3 is TGTGCCAGCAGCCAAGACCCGGGGACTGGAAACACCATATATTTT. Translating gives CASSQDPGTGNTIYF.

This chain connects TRBV28 to TRBJ2-7, with TRBD2 matching over 11 bases. Losses at the gene ends were 2 bases for V and 0 bases for J; bases not matched to a gene: 3. Germline V CDR1 and CDR2: MDHEN, SYDVKM. The CDR3 has 16 amino acids. The CDR3 DNA reads TGTGCCAGCAGTTTACTCCTAGCGGGGGGCTCCTACGAGCAGTACTTC. This gives the protein CASSLLLAGGSYEQYF. Filled out from reference TRBV28 and TRBJ2-7, the complete variable domain reads DVKVTQSSRYLVKRTGEKVFLECVQDMDHENMFWYRQDPGLGLRLIYFSYDVKMKEKGDIPEGYSVSREKKERFSLILESASTNQTSMYLCASSLLLAGGSYEQYFGPGTRLTVT.

Concerning this clone itself: The same CDR3 arises from other DNA sequences in this sample as well. The chain is built from TRBV10-3 and TRBJ1-5, with a weak D call TRBD1 (6 bases). Germline V CDR1 and CDR2: ENHRY, SYGVKD. The CDR3 contains 14 residues. Trimming removed 2 bases at V and 4 bases at J, with 9 bases between. CDR3 loop: CAISERGGNQPQHF. In DNA form, the CDR3 reads TGTGCCATCAGTGAGAGGGGGGGAAATCAGCCCCAGCATTTT.

The J gene is TRBJ1-2, the V gene TRBV6-2 or TRBV6-3; D uncertain. Per germline, CDR1 MNHEY and CDR2 SVGEGT. This CDR3 region has 13 residues. V was trimmed by 3 bases and J by 8 bases, leaving 13 bases between them. DNA for the CDR3: TGTGCCAGCAGTTATTCACAGCCCCTGGGCTACACCTTC. The encoded protein is CASSYSQPLGYTF.

On this clone: The limits of the CDR3 on the DNA are not certain, so only TCRdb's listed CDR3 is given. This chain connects TRBV19 to TRBJ1-2. The CDR3 totals 10 residues, both ends included. Germline V CDR1 and CDR2: LNHDA, SQIVND (reference sequence). CDR3: CASSSGGYTF.

V and J are TRBV18 and TRBJ1-1; 9 nucleotides match TRBD1. The CDR3 length is 15 residues. Unmatched junction bases numbered 5, after V lost 5 bases and J lost 1 base. Germline-derived CDR1 and CDR2 are KGHSH and LQKENI. The DNA for the CDR3 is TGTGCCAGCTCATCCACAGGGGGCAGGAACACTGAAGCTTTCTTT. This sequence encodes CASSSTGGRNTEAFF. Using reference TRBV18 and TRBJ1-1 for the parts outside the CDR3, the full variable domain is NAGVMQNPRHLVRRRGQEARLRCSPMKGHSHVYWYRQLPEEGLKFMVYLQKENIIDESGMPKERFSAEFPKEGPSILRIQQVVRGDSAAYFCASSSTGGRNTEAFFGQGTRLTVV.

J is TRBJ2-3 and V is TRBV19, with 12 bases identical to TRBD1. This CDR3 has 16 residues. Per the germline V gene, CDR1 is LNHDA and CDR2 is SQIVND (reference sequence). Trimming removed 6 bases from V and 5 bases from J; junction bases left unmatched: 9. CDR3 in DNA: TGTGCCAGTAGCGCCGGGACAGGGGGCTGGAGAGATACGCAGTATTTT. Its protein product is CASSAGTGGWRDTQYF.

The rearrangement links TRBV5-8 to TRBJ2-2; 7 nucleotides agree with TRBD2. J lost 7 bases, V lost 4 bases, and 10 bases had no gene match. CDR1 is SGHTS and CDR2 is YDEGEE in the germline V gene. This CDR3 comprises 15 residues. The CDR3 protein is CASSQRGLQNGELFF. Written as DNA, the CDR3 is TGTGCCAGCAGCCAACGGGGACTACAAAACGGGGAGCTGTTTTTT. Combining the CDR3 with reference TRBV5-8 and TRBJ2-2 gives the whole variable domain EAGVTQSPTHLIKTRGQQATLRCSPISGHTSVYWYQQALGLGLQFLLWYDEGEERNRGNFPPRFSGRQFPNYSSELNVNALELEDSALYLCASSQRGLQNGELFFGEGSRLTVL.

V is TRBV2 and J is TRBJ2-5; the match to TRBD1 covers 8 bases. The V gene end was trimmed by 3 bases and the J gene end by 2 bases; junction bases not matched to a gene: 5. The CDR3 length is 15 residues. CDR1 SNHLY and CDR2 FYNNEI come from the germline V gene. The CDR3 reads CASSDDRGRQETQYF. The DNA of the CDR3 is TGTGCCAGCAGTGACGACAGGGGCAGACAAGAGACCCAGTACTTC.

V and J are TRBV7-8 and TRBJ1-2; D remains ambiguous. The CDR3 covers 14 residues. Per germline, CDR1 SGHVS and CDR2 FQNEAQ. V dropped 2 bases and J dropped 0 bases, with 7 bases sitting between them. The CDR3 is CASSLYSTNYGYTF. The CDR3 nucleotides read TGTGCCAGCAGCTTATACTCCACTAACTATGGCTACACCTTC. Looking up the rest from reference TRBV7-8 and TRBJ1-2 gives the full variable domain: GAGVSQSPRYKVAKRGQDVALRCDPISGHVSLFWYQQALGQGPEFLTYFQNEAQLDKSGLPSDRFFAERPEGSVSTLKIQRTQQEDSAVYLCASSLYSTNYGYTFGSGTRLTVV.

The chain recombines TRBV27 with TRBJ2-5; possible D gene TRBD2, 5 bases. This CDR3 contains 15 residues. Germline V gives CDR1 MNHEY, CDR2 SMNVEV (reference sequence). V was trimmed by 10 bases and J by 2 bases, leaving 20 bases between them. CDR3 region: CATTKAGGWQETQYF. In nucleotides, the CDR3 is TGTGCCACTACCAAAGCCGGCGGGTGGCAAGAGACCCAGTACTTC.

This clone was detected once. The V gene is TRBV27, the J gene TRBJ2-5, with TRBD2 identical over 9 bases. The CDR3 has 13 amino acids. CDR1 and CDR2 from the germline V gene are MNHEY and SMNVEV (reference sequence). The J segment lost 5 bases and the V segment lost 6 bases, leaving 4 bases of the junction unmatched. The CDR3 reads CASSQAGGETQYF. In DNA form, the CDR3 reads TGTGCCAGCAGCCAGGCGGGGGGGGAGACCCAGTACTTC.